This TCR beta chain originates from a study of CD8 T cells in ankylosing spondylitis. This clonotype has at least ten counts. TCRdb ran MiXCR on the 5' RACE reads and lists one entry per CDR3 protein. This sample has 80,000 to 100,000 distinct CDR3 sequences, with roughly 8.3% found just once. This CDR3 comprises 15 residues. The germline V and J ends were trimmed by 3 bases and 5 bases, with 15 bases remaining between them. Germline V gene sequence: CDR1 SGHDT, CDR2 YYEEEE. This sequence joins TRBV5-6 and TRBJ2-1; the D gene could be TRBD1 or TRBD2 (6 bases each). The TCR was taken from a male donor with ankylosing spondylitis or in good health (not recorded which). Sequenced input: blood, either unsorted or a sorted T cell fraction (not recorded which). The CDR3 DNA sequence: TGTGCCAGCAGCTCCGGACTGGGGGGCCACAATGAGCAGTTCTTC. This gives the protein CASSSGLGGHNEQFF. The whole variable domain, remainder taken from reference TRBV5-6 and TRBJ2-1, is DAGVTQSPTHLIKTRGQQVTLRCSPKSGHDTVSWYQQALGQGPQFIFQYYEEEERQRGNFPDRFSGHQFPNYSSELNVNALLLGDSALYLCASSSGLGGHNEQFFGPGTRLTVL.